Listed here are 32 T cell receptor beta chains from one sample, sequenced in a study of T cells in localized non-small cell lung cancer. Repertoires were generated with immunoSEQ multiplex PCR, while TCRdb's copy carries only in-frame clones and drops some. The sample contains 50,000 to 65,000 clones, around three quarters of which appear only once. Source: PBMCs, taken before any cancer treatment. These receptors originate from a woman between 40 and 69 years old with stage II lung adenocarcinoma.

The chain carries TRBV29-1 and TRBJ2-1; TRBD2 matches 8 bases. This CDR3 spans 15 amino acids. After removal of 2 bases from V and 2 bases from J, the junction contained 5 bases not matched to a gene. The germline gives CDR1 SQVTM, CDR2 ANQGSEA. CDR3 sequence (DNA): TGCAGCGTTGAACGAGCGGGGGCCGCCTACAATGAGCAGTTCTTC. Protein: CSVERAGAAYNEQFF.

The rearrangement joins TRBV11-2 to TRBJ1-5; 9 positions match TRBD1. This CDR3 has 13 amino acids. Germline V CDR1 and CDR2: SGHAT, FQNNGV. With 6 bases clipped from V and 7 bases from J, the junction kept 4 bases outside the gene matches. The CDR3 spells CASRSGTGQPQHF. CDR3 DNA sequence: TGTGCCAGCAGGTCCGGGACAGGGCAGCCCCAGCATTTT.

The chain couples TRBV28 to TRBJ2-2, with D maybe TRBD2 (6 bases). Germline-derived CDR1 and CDR2 are MDHEN and SYDVKM. The CDR3 has 15 residues. Trimming stripped 2 bases from V and 2 bases from J, with 9 bases between. CDR3 DNA sequence: TGTGCCAGCAGTTTACCCGGGGGAAACACCGGGGAGCTGTTTTTT. This codes for CASSLPGGNTGELFF.

V and J are TRBV12-5 and TRBJ2-7; 9 positions match TRBD1. The germline CDR1 and CDR2 sequences are LGHNT and FRNRAP. Germline trimming cut 6 bases from V and 2 bases from J; bases unmatched to any gene: 5. CDR3 length equals 14 residues. This CDR3 reads CASGGDREPYEQYF. DNA for the CDR3: TGTGCTAGTGGGGGGGACAGGGAACCCTACGAGCAGTACTTC.

This clone was recorded a few times. CDR3 coding DNA: TGTGCCAGCTCACCAGAAGCAGGACTCTATGGCTACACCTTC. Translated, it gives CASSPEAGLYGYTF. This chain joins TRBV18 and TRBJ1-2; D remains unclear. CDR1 and CDR2 (germline): KGHSH, LQKENI. CDR3 length: 14 residues. Trimming pared 2 bases from V and 4 bases from J, leaving 11 bases between.

The chain employs TRBV7-6 and TRBJ2-5; D gene unclear. This CDR3 has 12 residues. CDR1 and CDR2 (germline): SGHVS, FNYEAQ. Between the trimmed V and J ends, which lost 5 bases and 0 bases, there was a span of 4 bases. Written as DNA, the CDR3 is TGTGCCAGCAGCGCCCACCAAGAGACCCAGTACTTC. Protein product: CASSAHQETQYF. Full variable domain (rest looked up from reference TRBV7-6 and TRBJ2-5): GAGVSQSPRYKVTKRGQDVALRCDPISGHVSLYWYRQALGQGPEFLTYFNYEAQQDKSGLPNDRFSAERPEGSISTLTIQRTEQRDSAMYRCASSAHQETQYFGPGTRLLVL.

V gene TRBV30 combines with J gene TRBJ2-1, with TRBD1 identical over 7 bases. After removal of 2 bases from V and 7 bases from J, the junction contained 8 bases not matched to a gene. In germline, CDR1 is GTSNPN, CDR2 SVGIG (reference sequence). CDR3 size: 14 residues. The CDR3: CAWSRGGEVNEQFF. In DNA form, the CDR3 reads TGTGCCTGGAGTCGAGGGGGCGAGGTAAATGAGCAGTTCTTC.

This clone has only one observation. This chain's CDR3 is CASSQDLQRGGGGELFF. The CDR3 DNA follows: TGCGCCAGCAGCCAAGATTTGCAGCGGGGGGGCGGCGGGGAGCTGTTTTTT. The V and J genes are TRBV4-3 and TRBJ2-2; TRBD2 matches 10 bases. In germline, CDR1 is LGHNA, CDR2 YSLEER. The CDR3 loop spans 17 amino acids. V was pared by 0 bases and J by 7 bases, with 8 bases of the junction left unmatched.

The chain has TRBV19 and TRBJ2-1, with 8 bases that match TRBD1. The CDR3 sequence is 15 residues long. The V gene end was trimmed by 9 bases and the J gene end by 4 bases; junction bases not matched to a gene: 11. CDR1 and CDR2 (germline): LNHDA, SQIVND (reference sequence). CDR3 in amino acids: CARRQGRLYYNEQFF. The CDR3 coding sequence is TGTGCCAGAAGACAGGGGAGGCTATATTACAATGAGCAGTTCTTC.

On this clone itself: The same CDR3 is also encoded by other DNA sequences in this sample. This rearrangement joins TRBV29-1 to TRBJ2-5; 8 positions match TRBD1. The V segment lost 3 bases and the J segment 5 bases; nucleotides outside the gene matches: 5. Germline values: CDR1 SQVTM, CDR2 ANQGSEA. This CDR3 is 13 amino acids long. The CDR3 sequence is CSVDGQGGETQYF. The CDR3 bases are TGCAGCGTTGATGGACAGGGTGGGGAGACCCAGTACTTC.

The rearrangement joins TRBV6-1 to TRBJ1-1; D call uncertain. In germline, CDR1 is MNHNS, CDR2 SASEGT. The CDR3 spans 13 residues. V was shortened by 6 bases and J by 1 base, with 9 bases between the two germline ends. CDR3 sequence: CASSFSENTEAFF. The CDR3 nucleotides are TGTGCCAGCAGCTTTTCAGAGAACACTGAAGCTTTCTTT.

V usage is TRBV7-2 and J usage is TRBJ2-4, with 11 nucleotides matching TRBD2. The CDR3 is made up of 16 amino acids. V lost 5 bases to trimming and J lost 0 bases; unmatched junction nucleotides: 3. CDR1 and CDR2 (germline): SGHTA, FQGNSA. The CDR3 nucleotides are TGTGCCAGCAGCCCGGGACTAGCGGAAGCCAAAAACATTCAGTACTTC. This gives the protein CASSPGLAEAKNIQYF. Full variable domain (outside the CDR3, taken from reference TRBV7-2 and TRBJ2-4): GAGVSQSPSNKVTEKGKDVELRCDPISGHTALYWYRQSLGQGLEFLIYFQGNSAPDKSGLPSDRFSAERTGGSVSTLTIQRTQQEDSAVYLCASSPGLAEAKNIQYFGAGTRLSVL.

This sequence joins TRBV6-6 and TRBJ2-7; TRBD2 might be the D (5 bases). Germline V gene data show CDR1 as MNHNY and CDR2 as SVGAGI (reference sequence). This CDR3 is 12 amino acids long. V was pared by 6 bases and J by 2 bases, with 8 bases between. The CDR3, as DNA: TGTGCCAGCAGCCCCGGGGCCTACGAGCAGTACTTC. Protein: CASSPGAYEQYF.

This rearrangement joins TRBV28 to TRBJ1-6; D gene uncertain. V lost 6 bases to trimming and J lost 8 bases, with 20 bases between them. The CDR3 loop spans 16 amino acids. Per the germline V gene, CDR1 is MDHEN and CDR2 is SYDVKM. The CDR3 region has the DNA TGTGCCAGCAGCCAGTCGGTGGGCTCCTTTTATTCACCCCTCCACTTT. Encoded protein: CASSQSVGSFYSPLHF. The full variable domain, rest sourced from reference TRBV28 and TRBJ1-6, is DVKVTQSSRYLVKRTGEKVFLECVQDMDHENMFWYRQDPGLGLRLIYFSYDVKMKEKGDIPEGYSVSREKKERFSLILESASTNQTSMYLCASSQSVGSFYSPLHFGNGTRLTVT.

This clone is a singleton in its sample. The chain combines TRBV4-1 with TRBJ2-5; no definite D call. This CDR3 spans 12 amino acids. CDR1 MGHRA and CDR2 YSYEKL come from the germline V gene. V was pared by 0 bases and J by 6 bases, with 5 bases between. CDR3 nucleotides: TGCGCCAGCAGCCAAGATAGGCAGACCCAGTACTTC. This encodes CASSQDRQTQYF.

This chain links TRBV11-2 with TRBJ1-5; D unclear. V was cut by 5 bases and J by 1 base, with 15 bases left in between. Per the germline V gene, CDR1 is SGHAT and CDR2 is FQNNGV. This CDR3 contains 16 residues. Here the CDR3 DNA reads TGTGCCAGCAGCCTAAGGTACAGACTAAGCAATCAGCCCCAGCATTTT. Protein product: CASSLRYRLSNQPQHF.

V usage is TRBV7-6 and J usage is TRBJ1-5; weak D call: TRBD1 (5 bases). The V gene lost 5 bases and the J gene lost 0 bases, with 14 bases spanning the gap. Germline CDR1 reads SGHVS; CDR2 reads FNYEAQ. This CDR3 region has 16 residues. CDR3 in DNA: TGTGCCAGCAGCCCAGGCGGGGCAATTAGCAATCAGCCCCAGCATTTT. Protein sequence: CASSPGGAISNQPQHF.

This chain links TRBV6-5 with TRBJ1-5, with a weak D call TRBD1 (5 bases). Looked up from germline, CDR1 is MNHEY and CDR2 is SVGAGI. Trimming left V 10 bases short and J 6 bases short, with 16 bases between. This CDR3 has 13 residues. The DNA of the CDR3 is TGTGCCACCGGTTGGGGGGTTGGTCAGCCCCAGCATTTT. Residues: CATGWGVGQPQHF.

The J gene is TRBJ2-1, the V gene TRBV29-1; D unresolved. Germline values: CDR1 SQVTM, CDR2 ANQGSEA. The CDR3 length is 14 residues. V was cut by 1 base and J by 0 bases, with 7 bases left in between. The CDR3 here is CSVEGPTSYNEQFF. The CDR3 coding sequence is TGCAGCGTTGAAGGACCGACCTCCTACAATGAGCAGTTCTTC.

The chain links TRBV30 to TRBJ2-1; D gene uncertain. Germline values: CDR1 GTSNPN, CDR2 SVGIG (reference sequence). The V and J ends lost 0 bases and 7 bases respectively, with 4 bases between them. This CDR3 spans 11 amino acids. The CDR3 spells CAWSVKNEQFF. Written as DNA, the CDR3 is TGTGCCTGGAGTGTAAAGAATGAGCAGTTCTTC.

CDR3 loop: CASSLGGGHNQPQHF. DNA for the CDR3: TGCGCCAGCAGCTTAGGCGGCGGGCACAATCAGCCCCAGCATTTT. The V call is TRBV5-1, the J call TRBJ1-5; D gene ambiguous. Germline V CDR1 and CDR2: SGHRS, YFSETQ. Trimming pared 2 bases from V and 3 bases from J, leaving 12 bases between. The CDR3 is 15 amino acids.

The V gene is TRBV18, the J gene TRBJ2-3; 10 positions match TRBD2. Germline assignment: CDR1 KGHSH and CDR2 LQKENI. Trimming at V came to 6 bases and at J to 3 bases, leaving 12 bases not matched to a gene. CDR3 length: 17 amino acids. CDR3 nucleotides: TGTGCCAGCTCGCCCCGGCAGCGGGGGGGCCAAACAGATACGCAGTATTTT. It yields the protein CASSPRQRGGQTDTQYF.

The chain combines TRBV9 with TRBJ2-1; 7 bases match TRBD1. CDR1 and CDR2 from the germline V gene are SGDLS and YYNGEE. CDR3 length: 17 amino acids. V shed 0 bases and J 2 bases; nucleotides not matched to a gene: 8. The CDR3 DNA sequence: TGTGCCAGCAGCGTAGAGGGTAGGGACAGCCCCTACAATGAGCAGTTCTTC. Translating gives CASSVEGRDSPYNEQFF. Full variable domain (rest looked up from reference TRBV9 and TRBJ2-1): DSGVTQTPKHLITATGQRVTLRCSPRSGDLSVYWYQQSLDQGLQFLIQYYNGEERAKGNILERFSAQQFPDLHSELNLSSLELGDSALYFCASSVEGRDSPYNEQFFGPGTRLTVL.

The chain has TRBV5-6 and TRBJ2-1, with 7 bases aligning to TRBD1. Trimming at V came to 5 bases and at J to 2 bases, leaving 7 bases not matched to a gene. The CDR3 is 15 residues long. Per the germline V gene, CDR1 is SGHDT and CDR2 is YYEEEE. The CDR3 region is CASSKRTGTYNEQFF. The CDR3 coding sequence is TGTGCCAGCAGTAAAAGGACAGGAACCTACAATGAGCAGTTCTTC.

The chain has TRBV7-2 and TRBJ2-7, with D perhaps matching TRBD1 (5 bases). Trimming took off 2 bases at V and 3 bases at J, with 11 bases between the two ends. The germline V gene encodes CDR1 SGHTA and CDR2 FQGNSA. This CDR3 spans 14 amino acids. CDR3 nucleotides: TGTGCCAGCAGCTTAAATCAGGGTCTCTACGAGCAGTACTTC. Translating it yields CASSLNQGLYEQYF. Full variable domain (remainder filled in from reference TRBV7-2 and TRBJ2-7): GAGVSQSPSNKVTEKGKDVELRCDPISGHTALYWYRQSLGQGLEFLIYFQGNSAPDKSGLPSDRFSAERTGGSVSTLTIQRTQQEDSAVYLCASSLNQGLYEQYFGPGTRLTVT.

The chain couples TRBV5-1 to TRBJ1-2; 8 nucleotides line up with TRBD1. CDR3 length equals 13 residues. J was trimmed by 8 bases and V by 4 bases; bases with no gene match: 7. Germline V gene lookup returns CDR1 SGHRS and CDR2 YFSETQ. CDR3 residues: CASSRPDRGGYTF. The CDR3 DNA follows: TGCGCCAGCAGCCGCCCCGACAGGGGCGGCTACACCTTC. Drawing the rest from reference TRBV5-1 and TRBJ1-2, the complete variable domain is KAGVTQTPRYLIKTRGQQVTLSCSPISGHRSVSWYQQTPGQGLQFLFEYFSETQRNKGNFPGRFSGRQFSNSRSEMNVSTLELGDSALYLCASSRPDRGGYTFGSGTRLTVV.

This clone appeared once. V gene TRBV7-8 combines with J gene TRBJ2-1; no clear D gene. CDR1 and CDR2 (germline): SGHVS, FQNEAQ. CDR3 size: 13 residues. Trimming removed 3 bases from V and 6 bases from J, with 9 bases in between. The CDR3, as DNA: TGTGCCAGCAGCTTCAATCCTCGCAATGAGCAGTTCTTC. Protein: CASSFNPRNEQFF.

V gene TRBV7-3 combines with J gene TRBJ2-5, with 13 nucleotides matching TRBD2. In germline, CDR1 is SGHTA, CDR2 FQGTGA. Trimming removed 6 bases from V and 3 bases from J; junction bases left unmatched: 4. This CDR3 spans 15 amino acids. The CDR3 region is CASSSGLAGEETQYF. CDR3 nucleotides: TGTGCCAGCAGTTCCGGACTAGCGGGAGAAGAGACCCAGTACTTC.

The chain uses TRBV7-2 and TRBJ1-1; D gene unclear. The ends were cut back, 1 base at V and 11 bases at J, with 17 bases in the middle. The CDR3 has 14 amino acids. Per germline, CDR1 SGHTA and CDR2 FQGNSA. CDR3 nucleotides: TGTGCCAGCAGCTTAGGGTCGACGGGGTCTAGGGCTTTCTTT. Translation gives CASSLGSTGSRAFF.

The V and J genes are TRBV7-8 and TRBJ2-7; unclear D gene. V was clipped by 4 bases and J by 2 bases, with 6 bases between them. CDR3 length: 12 amino acids. The germline V gene encodes CDR1 SGHVS and CDR2 FQNEAQ. CDR3 bases: TGTGCCAGCAGCTCGGACCCCTACGAGCAGTACTTC. This encodes CASSSDPYEQYF.

The gene calls are TRBV10-3 and TRBJ1-2, with a weak D call TRBD1 (6 bases). The V gene lost 6 bases and the J gene lost 8 bases, with 13 bases spanning the gap. The CDR3 consists of 12 residues. Germline CDR1 ENHRY, CDR2 SYGVKD. The CDR3 loop reads CAIRSTGGGYTF. The CDR3 region has the DNA TGTGCCATCAGGTCGACAGGCGGCGGCTACACCTTC.

A few counts support this clone. The chain carries TRBV9 and TRBJ1-1; unclear D gene. V lost 0 bases, J lost 0 bases, and 6 bases lay in between. CDR1 and CDR2 from the germline V gene are SGDLS and YYNGEE. The CDR3 totals 14 residues. The CDR3 here is CASSVEGMNTEAFF. In nucleotides, the CDR3 is TGTGCCAGCAGCGTAGAAGGAATGAACACTGAAGCTTTCTTT.